This T cell receptor beta chain was captured by sequencing in a study of cytotoxic CD8 clonotypes in ibrutinib-treated CLL. Study-wide results and limits: Exceeding age-matched healthy donors, baseline clonality also tracked the counts of circulating CD8+ T cells. A rise in clonality was seen at ibrutinib response, and a fall back toward baseline was seen at progression.

Note on this clone: What it binds is unknown. Sequence at one end of the junction differs from germline and may be a read error.

Profiling relied on immunoSEQ multiplex PCR, and the TCRdb table lists in-frame clones only, not all of them. This table holds fewer than 200,000 clones, roughly four fifths found once. The specimen comprised PBMCs, sampled after 24 months of ibrutinib treatment. The origin of this receptor is a human donor with chronic lymphocytic leukemia.

The CDR3 loop reads CASSGGGAFGNTIYF. Here the CDR3 DNA reads TGTGCTAGCAGCGGTGGGGGGGCGTTCGGAAACACCATATATTTT. The chain employs TRBV7-7 and TRBJ1-3, with D possibly TRBD1 on 6 matching bases. This CDR3 is built from 15 residues. Per the germline V gene, CDR1 is SSHAT and CDR2 is FNYEAQ (reference sequence). Drawing the rest from reference TRBV7-7 and TRBJ1-3, the complete variable domain is GAGVSQSPRYKVTKRGQDVTLRCDPISSHATLYWYQQALGQGPEFLTYFNYEAQPDKSGLPSDRFSAERPEGSISTLTIQRTEQRDSAMYRCASSGGGAFGNTIYFGEGSWLTVV.